The 21 T cell receptor beta chains below all came from one sample that was sequenced in a study of early T cells in non-severe SARS-CoV-2 infection. TCRdb re-called the 5' RACE reads through MiXCR, storing one row per CDR3 protein. The sample lists under 70,000 distinct CDR3 sequences; around 5.7% were seen once. The specimen was whole blood, collected at baseline. The receptors originated from an adult who was a healthcare worker with PCR-confirmed SARS-CoV-2 infection or an uninfected control (not recorded which).

V usage is TRBV5-1 and J usage is TRBJ1-3; D is possibly TRBD1 (5 bases). CDR1 is SGHRS, CDR2 YFSETQ, per germline. V gave up 4 bases and J gave up 0 bases, with 8 bases separating them. The CDR3 covers 14 residues. The chain's CDR3 is CASSQGTSGNTIYF. Here the CDR3 DNA reads TGCGCCAGCAGCCAAGGGACCTCTGGAAACACCATATATTTT.

The table lists this clonotype with many counts. The chain carries TRBV19 and TRBJ2-1; D uncertain. V was clipped by 2 bases and J by 2 bases, with 4 bases between them. The CDR3 covers 13 residues. Germline V gene lookup returns CDR1 LNHDA and CDR2 SQIVND (reference sequence). The CDR3 reads CASSIQTYNEQFF. The CDR3 DNA sequence: TGTGCCAGTAGTATACAGACCTACAATGAGCAGTTCTTC.

This clonotype was seen ten or more times. The chain links TRBV28 to TRBJ2-2; D ambiguous. Trimming took off 4 bases at V and 8 bases at J, with 8 bases between the two ends. The germline CDR1 and CDR2 sequences are MDHEN and SYDVKM. The CDR3 has 12 residues. The DNA for the CDR3 is TGTGCCAGCAGTTGGGTAACAGGGGAGCTGTTTTTT. This codes for CASSWVTGELFF.

This clonotype occurred many times. The chain uses TRBV18 and TRBJ2-7, with D tentatively TRBD2 (6 bases). The CDR3 contains 16 residues. Germline CDR1 and CDR2: KGHSH and LQKENI. Trimming shortened V by 4 bases and J by 2 bases, and 18 bases separated the two germline ends. The CDR3 sequence: CASSRGKGTRAYEQYF. The CDR3 coding sequence is TGTGCCAGCTCACGCGGGAAGGGGACGAGGGCCTACGAGCAGTACTTC. Variable domain in full (rest from reference TRBV18 and TRBJ2-7): NAGVMQNPRHLVRRRGQEARLRCSPMKGHSHVYWYRQLPEEGLKFMVYLQKENIIDESGMPKERFSAEFPKEGPSILRIQQVVRGDSAAYFCASSRGKGTRAYEQYFGPGTRLTVT.

This clonotype turned up a few times. This sequence joins TRBV24-1 and TRBJ2-3; possibly TRBD2 for D (6 bases). Trimming stripped 6 bases from V and 4 bases from J, with 13 bases between. The V gene's germline CDR1 is KGHDR and CDR2 SFDVKD. CDR3 length equals 14 residues. The CDR3 loop is CATSRGLAADTQYF. Written as DNA, the CDR3 is TGTGCCACCAGTAGGGGACTGGCTGCAGATACGCAGTATTTT.

There are many counts of this clonotype. The V gene is TRBV6-1, the J gene TRBJ2-1, with D perhaps matching TRBD2 (5 bases). Per the germline V gene, CDR1 is MNHNS and CDR2 is SASEGT. V dropped 6 bases and J dropped 9 bases, with 18 bases sitting between them. The CDR3 totals 14 residues. In nucleotides, the CDR3 is TGTGCCAGCAGGGAGATGTATATGGGGAGTGAGCAGTTCTTC. It is translated as CASREMYMGSEQFF.

In its sample, this clonotype was seen a few times. The chain recombines TRBV14 with TRBJ2-3; TRBD1 agrees at 7 bases. Germline-derived CDR1 and CDR2 are SGHDN and FVKESK. With V trimmed by 3 bases and J by 2 bases, 5 bases remained unmatched. The CDR3 runs to 15 residues. The CDR3 spells CASSQYRGNTDTQYF. The CDR3, as DNA: TGTGCCAGCAGCCAGTACAGGGGAAACACAGATACGCAGTATTTT. Using reference TRBV14 and TRBJ2-3 for the parts outside the CDR3, the full variable domain is EAGVTQFPSHSVIEKGQTVTLRCDPISGHDNLYWYRRVMGKEIKFLLHFVKESKQDESGMPNNRFLAERTGGTYSTLKVQPAELEDSGVYFCASSQYRGNTDTQYFGPGTRLTVL.

This clonotype was found many times. The chain carries TRBV28 and TRBJ2-5; 10 bases are a match to TRBD1. V dropped 5 bases and J dropped 8; count of bases not matched to a gene: 2. This CDR3 is built from 12 residues. The germline gives CDR1 MDHEN, CDR2 SYDVKM. The CDR3 loop is CASSRQGATQYF. The CDR3 DNA reads TGTGCCAGCAGTCGACAGGGGGCAACCCAGTACTTC.

There are many counts of this clonotype. The gene calls are TRBV5-1 and TRBJ1-2, with D uncertain. CDR1 and CDR2 from the germline V gene are SGHRS and YFSETQ. This CDR3 spans 15 amino acids. V dropped 0 bases and J dropped 3 bases, with 12 bases sitting between them. This CDR3 is CASSLGVDVYYGYTF. The CDR3 nucleotides read TGCGCCAGCAGCTTGGGTGTGGACGTATACTATGGCTACACCTTC.

V is TRBV7-2 and J is TRBJ2-3; 8 nucleotides align to TRBD2. CDR3 length: 14 amino acids. Looked up from germline, CDR1 is SGHTA and CDR2 is FQGNSA. Trimming removed 10 bases from V and 2 bases from J; junction bases left unmatched: 8. CDR3 loop: CAKLAEQLTDTQYF. CDR3 bases: TGTGCCAAACTAGCGGAGCAGCTCACAGATACGCAGTATTTT.

This clonotype was recorded many times. The chain links TRBV29-1 to TRBJ2-1, with TRBD1 matching over 9 bases. Unmatched junction bases numbered 7, after V lost 6 bases and J lost 7 bases. The length of the CDR3 is 13 residues. Germline V lookup: CDR1 SQVTM, CDR2 ANQGSEA. In DNA form, the CDR3 reads TGCAGCGTGTCTGGACAGGGGATGAATGAGCAGTTCTTC. Protein product: CSVSGQGMNEQFF.

In its sample, this clonotype was seen many times. The chain recombines TRBV6-2 or TRBV6-3 with TRBJ2-1; possible D gene TRBD2, 6 bases. The CDR3 is 18 residues long. Trimming cost V 2 bases and J 3 bases, with 20 bases left between them. Germline lookup yields CDR1 MNHEY and CDR2 SVGEGT. CDR3 loop: CASSYPIIRERVYNEQFF. The CDR3 nucleotides are TGTGCCAGCAGTTACCCTATAATTAGAGAGCGGGTCTACAATGAGCAGTTCTTC.

This clonotype was observed at least ten times. Here the CDR3 DNA reads TGCGCCAGCAGCCAAGGTCGAGCTGGGGGTCCTAGCACAGATACGCAGTATTTT. Its protein is CASSQGRAGGPSTDTQYF. This chain links TRBV4-1 with TRBJ2-3; perhaps D is TRBD1 or TRBD2 (5 bases each). Per germline, CDR1 MGHRA and CDR2 YSYEKL. CDR3 length: 18 residues. Deletions cut 1 base from V and 0 bases from J, with 17 bases between.

This clonotype came up many times. The gene calls are TRBV4-2 and TRBJ2-1; D may be TRBD2 (5 bases). The CDR3 sequence is 13 residues long. Per germline, CDR1 LGHNA and CDR2 YNFKEQ. Trimming took 2 bases from V and 8 from J, leaving 10 bases between them. This CDR3 reads CASSQRETDEQFF. For the CDR3, the DNA is TGTGCCAGCAGCCAAAGGGAGACCGATGAGCAGTTCTTC.

Many counts were recorded for this clonotype. This chain joins TRBV28 and TRBJ2-3, with 7 bases lining up with TRBD2. CDR1 and CDR2 from the germline V gene are MDHEN and SYDVKM. The CDR3 totals 16 residues. Trimming at V came to 3 bases and at J to 0 bases, leaving 6 bases not matched to a gene. CDR3 DNA sequence: TGTGCCAGCAGTTTGAGTTACGGGAGGAGCACAGATACGCAGTATTTT. It codes for CASSLSYGRSTDTQYF.

This clonotype was observed a handful of times. The V gene is TRBV7-8, the J gene TRBJ1-6; D is uncertain. Trimming stripped 6 bases from V and 7 bases from J, with 19 bases between. This CDR3 has 16 amino acids. Looked up from germline, CDR1 is SGHVS and CDR2 is FQNEAQ. CDR3 region: CASSPTEGRVNSPLHF. CDR3 in DNA: TGTGCCAGCAGTCCCACGGAGGGAAGGGTCAATTCACCCCTCCACTTT.

At least ten counts were recorded for this clonotype. The chain has TRBV20-1 and TRBJ1-1, with TRBD1 identical over 9 bases. J gave up 7 bases and V 3 bases, and 9 bases lay outside the gene matches. The CDR3 has 14 amino acids. Germline loops: CDR1 DFQATT, CDR2 SNEGSKA (reference sequence). CDR3 sequence (DNA): TGCAGTGCTAGTGAGGACAGGGGCTTTTATGAAGCTTTCTTT. Translation gives CSASEDRGFYEAFF.

This clonotype was detected ten times or more. This chain connects TRBV11-2 to TRBJ2-1; 9 bases agree with TRBD1. The CDR3 consists of 19 residues. V was pared by 7 bases and J by 0 bases, with 16 bases of the junction left unmatched. Germline V lookup: CDR1 SGHAT, CDR2 FQNNGV. The CDR3 DNA is TGTGCCAGCACCCAGGACAGGGGTGGGTTCTTAAGCTCCTACAATGAGCAGTTCTTC. Protein product: CASTQDRGGFLSSYNEQFF.

This clonotype occurred many times. V usage is TRBV7-6 and J usage is TRBJ2-5, with 7 bases that match TRBD2. The J segment lost 5 bases and the V segment lost 0 bases, leaving 15 bases of the junction unmatched. CDR1 SGHVS and CDR2 FNYEAQ come from the germline V gene. The CDR3 totals 18 residues. Written as DNA, the CDR3 is TGTGCCAGCAGCTTAGCCCCGGGTAGCGTCCGGGGAGGGGAGACCCAGTACTTC. Amino acid sequence: CASSLAPGSVRGGETQYF.

A few counts support this clonotype. The chain employs TRBV29-1 and TRBJ2-7; TRBD2 agrees at 9 bases. CDR1 SQVTM and CDR2 ANQGSEA come from the germline V gene. This CDR3 spans 15 amino acids. The J segment lost 3 bases and the V segment lost 5 bases, leaving 11 bases of the junction unmatched. CDR3 bases: TGCAGCGTTTTGATACCGGCGGGAGGGTTCTACGAGCAGTACTTC. Amino acids: CSVLIPAGGFYEQYF.

This clonotype appeared many times. V and J are TRBV2 and TRBJ1-6; D gene unclear. Germline values: CDR1 SNHLY, CDR2 FYNNEI. V shed 8 bases and J shed 10 bases, with 12 bases lying between them. The CDR3 contains 12 residues. As DNA, the CDR3 is TGTGCCAGCCGGGGTCGAGGGTCACCCCTCCACTTT. This encodes CASRGRGSPLHF.